Reported below is one T cell receptor (beta chain). Its antigen is not identified. The germline gives CDR1 SGHRS, CDR2 YFSETQ. The CDR3 contains 12 residues. Trimming removed 0 bases from V and 5 bases from J, with 5 bases in between. A multiplex PCR was run with 60 Vbeta primers and 13 Jbeta primers. In the authors' workflow: An analysis that came later counted 80 million or so unique TCR beta chains, approximately 11 million shared. Measured with immunoSEQ multiplex PCR; TCRdb has only the in-frame clones, and not every one. D and trimming come from the DNA, and the V and J calls and clone size come from that table. This sample carries 140,000 to 150,000 clones, roughly 66% of them seen once, and the ten largest clones take under 7.5%. This entry belongs to a study of cytomegalovirus exposure and HLA in healthy donors. General study findings and limits: A later analysis linked a missense variant in DCLRE1C to the trimming of TCR beta V and J genes. Exclusion applied to some V segments, including TRBV6-2 and TRBV6-3, as they were indistinguishable.

The sequenced material came from PBMCs. This chain connects TRBV5-1 to TRBJ2-5; perhaps TRBD1 as D (5 bases). The receptor comes from a woman aged 55-70 years in good health and CMV-seronegative. The CDR3 here is CASSLEGETQYF. In nucleotides, the CDR3 is TGCGCCAGCAGCTTGGAGGGGGAGACCCAGTACTTC.